Listed below are T cell receptor beta chains from one sample, sequenced in a study of blood T cell repertoires in COVID-19. Some clones are missing from TCRdb's copy, which holds only in-frame ones; the method was immunoSEQ multiplex PCR. The repertoire holds almost 200,000 clones, with roughly 90% as singletons. Sequenced: peripheral blood. The receptor set was obtained from a woman aged 70-85 years with acute or convalescent COVID-19. The CDR3 runs from the conserved cysteine through the conserved F or W. D genes are given only for firm matches. Not every row has a clone size; where given, it reads once, few, many or a size class.

j_gene: TRBJ2-2; abundance: -; d_gene: TRBD2; len: 15; v_gene: TRBV6-1; CDR3aa: CASSEQGLVAGELFF; CDR3nt: TGTGCCAGCAGTGAACAGGGACTAGTTGCCGGGGAGCTGTTTTTT
j_gene: TRBJ2-5; abundance: few; d_gene: -; len: 13; v_gene: TRBV13; CDR3aa: CASRQWRGETQYF; CDR3nt: TGTGCCAGCAGACAATGGAGGGGAGAGACCCAGTACTTC
j_gene: TRBJ1-3; abundance: few; d_gene: TRBD1; len: 18; v_gene: TRBV28; CDR3aa: CASSSGQGAIRRRNTIYF; CDR3nt: TGTGCCAGCAGTTCTGGACAGGGGGCGATTCGCCGAAGAAACACCATATATTTT
j_gene: TRBJ2-2; abundance: -; d_gene: TRBD2; len: 16; v_gene: TRBV7-9; CDR3aa: CASSLPSGSSTGELFF; CDR3nt: TGTGCCAGCAGCTTACCCAGCGGGAGCAGCACCGGGGAGCTGTTTTTT
j_gene: TRBJ2-3; abundance: -; d_gene: -; len: 17; v_gene: TRBV5-1; CDR3aa: CASSLAGAASTADTQYF; CDR3nt: TGCGCCAGCAGCTTGGCCGGCGCAGCTAGCACCGCAGATACGCAGTATTTT
j_gene: TRBJ2-7; abundance: -; d_gene: -; len: 13; v_gene: TRBV27; CDR3aa: CASRRQAAYEQYF; CDR3nt: TGTGCCAGCAGGCGACAGGCTGCCTACGAGCAGTACTTC
j_gene: TRBJ1-1; abundance: -; d_gene: -; len: 13; v_gene: TRBV11-1; CDR3aa: CASSITTGREAFF; CDR3nt: TGTGCCAGCAGCATCACGACAGGCCGAGAAGCTTTCTTT
j_gene: TRBJ2-7; abundance: few; d_gene: TRBD1; len: 13; v_gene: TRBV27; CDR3aa: CASSGDRAYEQYF; CDR3nt: TGTGCCAGCAGTGGGGACAGGGCCTACGAGCAGTACTTC
j_gene: TRBJ1-3; abundance: -; d_gene: -; len: 14; v_gene: TRBV5-8; CDR3aa: CASSLGGDGNTIYF; CDR3nt: TGTGCCAGCAGCTTGGGGGGAGATGGAAACACCATATATTTT
j_gene: TRBJ1-5; abundance: -; d_gene: TRBD1; len: 16; v_gene: TRBV6-2/TRBV6-3; CDR3aa: CASSYFGQGLNQPQHF; CDR3nt: TGTGCCAGCAGTTACTTCGGACAGGGGTTGAATCAGCCCCAGCATTTT
j_gene: TRBJ2-3; abundance: -; d_gene: TRBD1; len: 16; v_gene: TRBV5-1; CDR3aa: CASRPRDRGRADTQYF; CDR3nt: TGCGCCAGCAGACCCAGGGACAGGGGGCGGGCAGATACGCAGTATTTT
j_gene: TRBJ1-1; abundance: -; d_gene: -; len: 13; v_gene: TRBV6-5; CDR3aa: CASSPVLNTEAFF; CDR3nt: TGTGCCAGCAGTCCGGTCCTGAACACTGAAGCTTTCTTT
j_gene: TRBJ2-7; abundance: -; d_gene: TRBD2; len: 15; v_gene: TRBV7-2; CDR3aa: CASSLVGSGAYEQYF; CDR3nt: TGTGCCAGCAGCTTAGTTGGTAGCGGGGCCTACGAGCAGTACTTC
j_gene: TRBJ1-1; abundance: -; d_gene: -; len: 16; v_gene: TRBV5-8; CDR3aa: CASSLHGVRLNTEAFF; CDR3nt: TGTGCCAGCAGCTTGCACGGGGTCCGTTTGAACACTGAAGCTTTCTTT
j_gene: TRBJ2-3; abundance: -; d_gene: TRBD1; len: 14; v_gene: TRBV5-1; CDR3aa: CASSRRQGTDTQYF; CDR3nt: TGCGCCAGCAGCAGGAGACAGGGGACAGATACGCAGTATTTT
j_gene: TRBJ2-2; abundance: -; d_gene: -; len: 14; v_gene: TRBV7-2; CDR3aa: CASSFRLNTGELFF; CDR3nt: TGTGCCAGCAGCTTTCGTCTGAACACCGGGGAGCTGTTTTTT
j_gene: TRBJ2-1; abundance: -; d_gene: -; len: 13; v_gene: TRBV7-9; CDR3aa: CASSSGVTNEQFF; CDR3nt: TGTGCCAGCAGCTCAGGGGTTACAAATGAGCAGTTCTTC
j_gene: TRBJ2-7; abundance: -; d_gene: -; len: 13; v_gene: TRBV5-4; CDR3aa: CASSLVGGLEQYF; CDR3nt: TGTGCCAGCAGCTTGGTAGGGGGATTGGAGCAGTACTTC
j_gene: TRBJ1-6; abundance: once; d_gene: -; len: 12; v_gene: TRBV5-1; CDR3aa: CASRANNSPLHF; CDR3nt: TGCGCCAGCAGAGCAAATAATTCACCCCTCCACTTT
j_gene: TRBJ2-7; abundance: once; d_gene: -; len: 15; v_gene: TRBV7-8; CDR3aa: CASSPRRGNGYEQYF; CDR3nt: TGTGCCAGCAGCCCAAGACGAGGAAATGGCTACGAGCAGTACTTC
j_gene: TRBJ2-5; abundance: -; d_gene: -; len: 12; v_gene: TRBV12-5; CDR3aa: CASGLVGGTQYF; CDR3nt: TGTGCTAGTGGTTTGGTGGGGGGGACCCAGTACTTC
j_gene: TRBJ1-2; abundance: -; d_gene: -; len: 13; v_gene: TRBV7-9; CDR3aa: CASSHDKSYGYTF; CDR3nt: TGTGCCAGCAGCCATGACAAGAGCTATGGCTACACCTTC
j_gene: TRBJ2-6; abundance: -; d_gene: -; len: 16; v_gene: TRBV18; CDR3aa: CASSLQASSGANVLTF; CDR3nt: TGTGCCAGCTCACTACAGGCTAGCTCTGGGGCCAACGTCCTGACTTTC
j_gene: TRBJ1-1; abundance: -; d_gene: TRBD1; len: 12; v_gene: TRBV5-1; CDR3aa: CASSLQGAPLIF; CDR3nt: TGCGCCAGCAGCTTGCAGGGGGCGCCTTTGATCTTT
j_gene: TRBJ2-3; abundance: -; d_gene: -; len: 15; v_gene: TRBV7-2; CDR3aa: CASSLVGAGTDTQYF; CDR3nt: TGTGCCAGCAGCTTAGTGGGGGCAGGCACAGATACGCAGTATTTT
j_gene: TRBJ2-5; abundance: -; d_gene: -; len: 14; v_gene: TRBV7-2; CDR3aa: CASSPPPYRETQYF; CDR3nt: TGTGCCAGCAGCCCTCCGCCTTATAGAGAGACCCAGTACTTC
j_gene: TRBJ1-1; abundance: -; d_gene: -; len: 12; v_gene: TRBV7-8; CDR3aa: CASPGGYTEAFF; CDR3nt: TGTGCCAGTCCGGGGGGCTACACTGAAGCTTTCTTT
j_gene: TRBJ1-1; abundance: -; d_gene: -; len: 15; v_gene: TRBV21-1; CDR3aa: CASSKVDQRYTEAFF; CDR3nt: TGTGCCAGCAGCAAAGTAGACCAGCGGTACACTGAAGCTTTCTTT
j_gene: TRBJ2-2; abundance: once; d_gene: -; len: 14; v_gene: TRBV4-3; CDR3aa: CASSQGLDTGELFF; CDR3nt: TGCGCCAGCAGCCAAGGGTTAGACACCGGGGAGCTGTTTTTT
j_gene: TRBJ2-5; abundance: -; d_gene: -; len: 11; v_gene: TRBV28; CDR3aa: CATSDLETQYF; CDR3nt: TGTGCCACATCGGACTTGGAGACCCAGTACTTC
j_gene: TRBJ2-1; abundance: -; d_gene: -; len: 14; v_gene: TRBV5-1; CDR3aa: CASSLQGWLNEQFF; CDR3nt: TGCGCCAGCAGCCTTCAGGGTTGGCTGAATGAGCAGTTCTTC
j_gene: TRBJ2-1; abundance: -; d_gene: -; len: 11; v_gene: TRBV12-3/TRBV12-4; CDR3aa: CASSLRNEQFF; CDR3nt: TGTGCCAGCAGTTTGAGGAATGAGCAGTTCTTC
j_gene: TRBJ2-5; abundance: -; d_gene: -; len: 15; v_gene: TRBV28; CDR3aa: CASSFVWGPQETQYF; CDR3nt: TGTGCCAGCAGTTTTGTTTGGGGGCCCCAAGAGACCCAGTACTTC
j_gene: TRBJ1-2; abundance: -; d_gene: TRBD1; len: 14; v_gene: TRBV6-5; CDR3aa: CASSYSTGVGGYTF; CDR3nt: TGTGCCAGCAGTTACTCAACAGGGGTCGGTGGCTACACCTTC
j_gene: TRBJ2-7; abundance: -; d_gene: TRBD2; len: 15; v_gene: TRBV18; CDR3aa: CASSPGTNVNYEQYF; CDR3nt: TGTGCCAGCTCACCTGGGACTAACGTAAACTACGAGCAGTACTTC
j_gene: TRBJ2-1; abundance: -; d_gene: -; len: 12; v_gene: TRBV24-1; CDR3aa: CATSENLSEQFF; CDR3nt: TGTGCCACCAGTGAGAATTTAAGCGAGCAGTTCTTC
j_gene: TRBJ1-6; abundance: few; d_gene: -; len: 14; v_gene: TRBV19; CDR3aa: CASSMGQGESPLHF; CDR3nt: TGTGCCAGTAGTATGGGACAAGGGGAATCACCCCTCCACTTT
j_gene: TRBJ2-3; abundance: once; d_gene: -; len: 14; v_gene: TRBV4-3; CDR3aa: CASSQDAQRDTQYF; CDR3nt: TGCGCCAGCAGCCAAGATGCCCAGCGCGATACGCAGTATTTT
j_gene: TRBJ1-2; abundance: -; d_gene: -; len: 13; v_gene: TRBV12-3/TRBV12-4; CDR3aa: CASSFGGAYGYTF; CDR3nt: TGTGCCAGCAGTTTCGGAGGTGCCTATGGCTACACCTTC
j_gene: TRBJ2-1; abundance: -; d_gene: -; len: 14; v_gene: TRBV6-5; CDR3aa: CASRLVRDINEQFF; CDR3nt: TGTGCCAGCAGACTTGTCAGGGATATTAATGAGCAGTTCTTC
j_gene: TRBJ1-5; abundance: -; d_gene: TRBD1; len: 17; v_gene: TRBV23-1; CDR3aa: CASSRNFGQGGNQPQHF; CDR3nt: TGCGCCAGCAGTCGAAATTTCGGACAGGGCGGGAATCAGCCCCAGCATTTT
j_gene: TRBJ2-2; abundance: -; d_gene: -; len: 14; v_gene: TRBV5-1; CDR3aa: CASSLLAGAGELFF; CDR3nt: TGCGCCAGCAGCTTGTTAGCAGGGGCCGGGGAGCTGTTTTTT